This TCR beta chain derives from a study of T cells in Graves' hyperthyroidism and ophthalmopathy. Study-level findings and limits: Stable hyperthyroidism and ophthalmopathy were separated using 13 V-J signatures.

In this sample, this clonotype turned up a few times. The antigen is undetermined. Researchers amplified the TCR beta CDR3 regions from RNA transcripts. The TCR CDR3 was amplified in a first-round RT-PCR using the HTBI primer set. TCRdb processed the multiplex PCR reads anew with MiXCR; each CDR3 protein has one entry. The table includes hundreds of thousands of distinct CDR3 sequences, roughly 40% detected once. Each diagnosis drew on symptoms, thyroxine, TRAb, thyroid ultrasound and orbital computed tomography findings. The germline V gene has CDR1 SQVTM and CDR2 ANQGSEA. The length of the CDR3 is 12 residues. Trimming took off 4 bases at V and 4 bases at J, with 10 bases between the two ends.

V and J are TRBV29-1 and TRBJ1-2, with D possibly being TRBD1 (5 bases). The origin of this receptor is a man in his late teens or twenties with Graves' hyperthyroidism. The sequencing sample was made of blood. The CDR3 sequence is CSVGGGGYGYTF. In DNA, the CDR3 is TGCAGCGTTGGCGGGGGTGGCTATGGCTACACCTTC.